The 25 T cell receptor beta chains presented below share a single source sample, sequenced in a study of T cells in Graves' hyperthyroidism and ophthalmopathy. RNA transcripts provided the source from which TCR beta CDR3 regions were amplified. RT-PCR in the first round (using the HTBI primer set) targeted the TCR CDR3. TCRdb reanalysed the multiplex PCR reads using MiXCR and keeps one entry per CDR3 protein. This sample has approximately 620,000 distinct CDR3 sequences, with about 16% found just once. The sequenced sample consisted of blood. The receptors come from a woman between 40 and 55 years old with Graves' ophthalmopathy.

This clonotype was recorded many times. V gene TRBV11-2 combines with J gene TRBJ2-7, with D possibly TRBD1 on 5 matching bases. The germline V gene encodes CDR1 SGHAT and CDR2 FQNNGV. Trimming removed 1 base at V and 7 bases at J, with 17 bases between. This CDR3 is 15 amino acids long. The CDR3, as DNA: TGTGCCAGCAGCTTAGGGGGCACTACTTCCAGAGAGCAGTACTTC. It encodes CASSLGGTTSREQYF.

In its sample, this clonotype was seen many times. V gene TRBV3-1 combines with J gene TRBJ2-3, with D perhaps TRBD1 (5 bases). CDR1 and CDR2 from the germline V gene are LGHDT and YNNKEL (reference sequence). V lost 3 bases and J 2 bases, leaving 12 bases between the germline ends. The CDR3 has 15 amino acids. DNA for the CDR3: TGTGCCAGCAGCCACGAAGGGGTCTACACAGATACGCAGTATTTT. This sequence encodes CASSHEGVYTDTQYF.

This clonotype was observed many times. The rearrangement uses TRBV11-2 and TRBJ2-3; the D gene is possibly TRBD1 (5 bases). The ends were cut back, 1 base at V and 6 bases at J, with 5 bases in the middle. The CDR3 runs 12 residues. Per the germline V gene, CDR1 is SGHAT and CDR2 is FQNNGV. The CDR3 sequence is CASSLGGDTQYF. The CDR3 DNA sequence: TGTGCCAGCAGCTTAGGGGGCGATACGCAGTATTTT.

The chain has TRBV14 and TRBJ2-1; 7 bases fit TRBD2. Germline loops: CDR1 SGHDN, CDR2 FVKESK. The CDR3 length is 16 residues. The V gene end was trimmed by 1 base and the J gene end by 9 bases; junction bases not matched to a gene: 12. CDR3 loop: CASSQVGLAEWGEQFF. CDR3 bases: TGTGCCAGCAGCCAAGTCGGGCTAGCGGAGTGGGGTGAGCAGTTCTTC.

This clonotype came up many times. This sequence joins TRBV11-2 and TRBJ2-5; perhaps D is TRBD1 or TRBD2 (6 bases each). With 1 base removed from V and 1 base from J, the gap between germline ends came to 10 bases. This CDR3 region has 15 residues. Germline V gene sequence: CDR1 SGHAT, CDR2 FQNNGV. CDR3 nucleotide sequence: TGTGCCAGCAGCTTAGGCGGGACATCCCAAGAGACCCAGTACTTC. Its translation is CASSLGGTSQETQYF.

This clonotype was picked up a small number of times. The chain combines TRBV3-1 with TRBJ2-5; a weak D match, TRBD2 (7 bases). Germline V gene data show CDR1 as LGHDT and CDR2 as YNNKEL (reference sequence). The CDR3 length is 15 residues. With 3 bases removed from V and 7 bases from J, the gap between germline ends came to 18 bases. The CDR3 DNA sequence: TGTGCCAGCAGCCATAAACCCGAGGGGGGGTGGACCCAGTACTTC. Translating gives CASSHKPEGGWTQYF.

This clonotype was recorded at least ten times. DNA of the CDR3: TGTGCCAGCAGCCAATCGGGGAGACCTGAAGCTTTCTTT. It encodes CASSQSGRPEAFF. The chain joins TRBV3-1 to TRBJ1-1, with no clear D. V gave up 2 bases and J gave up 6 bases, with 10 bases separating them. Germline V gene data show CDR1 as LGHDT and CDR2 as YNNKEL (reference sequence). This CDR3 spans 13 amino acids.

The CDR3 here is CSARPLSATDTQYF. The CDR3 coding sequence is TGCAGTGCTAGACCGCTATCAGCCACAGATACGCAGTATTTT. The rearrangement links TRBV20-1 to TRBJ2-3; no clear D. Trimming cost V 2 bases and J 2 bases, with 11 bases left between them. The CDR3 has 14 amino acids. Germline assignment: CDR1 DFQATT and CDR2 SNEGSKA (reference sequence).

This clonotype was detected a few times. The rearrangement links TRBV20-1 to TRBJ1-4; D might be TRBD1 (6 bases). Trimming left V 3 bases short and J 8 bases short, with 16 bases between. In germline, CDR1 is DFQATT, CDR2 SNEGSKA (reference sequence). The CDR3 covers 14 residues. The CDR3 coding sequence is TGCAGTGCTAGGCCCCTACAGGGTGTAGAAAAACTGTTTTTT. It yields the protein CSARPLQGVEKLFF.

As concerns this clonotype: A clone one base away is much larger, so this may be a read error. The CDR3 bases are TGTGCCAGCAGCGGGGGGCCTCAAGGGATCATGAACACTGAAGCTTTCTTT. Amino acids: CASSGGPQGIMNTEAFF. The chain is built from TRBV2 and TRBJ1-1, with D possibly being TRBD1 (6 bases). The CDR3 has 17 amino acids. V was shortened by 6 bases and J by 0 bases, with 20 bases between the two germline ends. The germline V gene encodes CDR1 SNHLY and CDR2 FYNNEI.

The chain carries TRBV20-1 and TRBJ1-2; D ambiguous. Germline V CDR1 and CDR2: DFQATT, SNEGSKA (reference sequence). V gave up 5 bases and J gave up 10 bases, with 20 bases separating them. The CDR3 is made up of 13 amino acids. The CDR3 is CSAPLPGWHFYTF. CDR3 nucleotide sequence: TGCAGTGCTCCCCTCCCGGGATGGCACTTCTACACCTTC.

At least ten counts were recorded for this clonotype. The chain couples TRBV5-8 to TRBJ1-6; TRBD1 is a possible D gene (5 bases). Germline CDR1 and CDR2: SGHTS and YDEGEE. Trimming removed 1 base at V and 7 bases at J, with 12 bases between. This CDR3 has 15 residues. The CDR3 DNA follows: TGTGCCAGCAGCTTGCAGGCAGGGCTCAATTCACCCCTCCACTTT. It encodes CASSLQAGLNSPLHF.

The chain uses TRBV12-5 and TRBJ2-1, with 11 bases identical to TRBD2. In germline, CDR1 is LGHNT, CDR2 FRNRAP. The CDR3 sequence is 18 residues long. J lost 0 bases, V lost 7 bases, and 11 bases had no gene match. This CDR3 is CASAPGLAARSSYNEQFF. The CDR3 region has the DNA TGTGCTAGTGCACCGGGACTAGCGGCCAGGAGCTCCTACAATGAGCAGTTCTTC.

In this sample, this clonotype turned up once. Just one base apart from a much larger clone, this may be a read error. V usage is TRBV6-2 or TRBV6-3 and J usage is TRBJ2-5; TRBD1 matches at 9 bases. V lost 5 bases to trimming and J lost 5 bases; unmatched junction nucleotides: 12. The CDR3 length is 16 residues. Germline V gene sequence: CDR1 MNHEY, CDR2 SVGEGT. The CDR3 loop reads CASSEARGQGGETQYF. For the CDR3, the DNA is TGTGCCAGCAGTGAAGCGAGGGGACAGGGAGGCGAGACCCAGTACTTC.

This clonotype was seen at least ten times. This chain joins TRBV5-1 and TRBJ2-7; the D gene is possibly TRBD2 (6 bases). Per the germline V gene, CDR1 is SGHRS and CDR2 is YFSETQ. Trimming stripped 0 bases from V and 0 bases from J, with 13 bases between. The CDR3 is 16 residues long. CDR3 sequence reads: CASSLGPGGYSYEQYF. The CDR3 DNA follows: TGCGCCAGCAGCTTGGGACCCGGGGGTTACTCCTACGAGCAGTACTTC.

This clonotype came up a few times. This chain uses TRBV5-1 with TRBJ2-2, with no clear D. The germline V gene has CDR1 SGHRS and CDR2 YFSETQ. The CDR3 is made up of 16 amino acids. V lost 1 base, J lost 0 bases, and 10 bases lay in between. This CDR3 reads CASSLHARTNTGELFF. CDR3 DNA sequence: TGCGCCAGCAGCTTGCATGCGAGGACGAACACCGGGGAGCTGTTTTTT.

The CDR3 loop is CASSRGTSASTDTQYF. The CDR3 DNA sequence: TGTGCCAGCAGCCGCGGGACTAGCGCTAGCACAGATACGCAGTATTTT. The chain links TRBV7-9 to TRBJ2-3, with 10 bases matching TRBD2. In germline, CDR1 is SEHNR, CDR2 FQNEAQ (reference sequence). CDR3 length equals 16 residues. V dropped 5 bases and J dropped 0; count of bases not matched to a gene: 5.

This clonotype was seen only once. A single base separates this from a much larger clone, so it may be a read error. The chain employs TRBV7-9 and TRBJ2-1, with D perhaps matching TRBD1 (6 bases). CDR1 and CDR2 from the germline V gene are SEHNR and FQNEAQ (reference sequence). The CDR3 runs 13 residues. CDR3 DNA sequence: TGTGCCAGCAGCGCACAGGGCAGGGATGAGCAGTCCTTC. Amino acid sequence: CASSAQGRDEQSF.

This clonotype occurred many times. The CDR3 coding sequence is TGTGCCAGCAGTTACTCGAGGAGTACTGAAGCTTTCTTT. Residues: CASSYSRSTEAFF. The rearrangement joins TRBV6-6 to TRBJ1-1; D is uncertain. The CDR3 contains 13 residues. CDR1 is MNHNY and CDR2 is SVGAGI in the germline V gene (reference sequence). V was pared by 0 bases and J by 5 bases, with 7 bases between.

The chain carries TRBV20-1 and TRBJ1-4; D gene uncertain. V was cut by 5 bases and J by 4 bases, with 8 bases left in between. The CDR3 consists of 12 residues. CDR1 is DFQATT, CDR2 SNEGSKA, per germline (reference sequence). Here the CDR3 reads CSAQDDNEKLFF. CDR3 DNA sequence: TGCAGTGCTCAGGACGATAATGAAAAACTGTTTTTT.

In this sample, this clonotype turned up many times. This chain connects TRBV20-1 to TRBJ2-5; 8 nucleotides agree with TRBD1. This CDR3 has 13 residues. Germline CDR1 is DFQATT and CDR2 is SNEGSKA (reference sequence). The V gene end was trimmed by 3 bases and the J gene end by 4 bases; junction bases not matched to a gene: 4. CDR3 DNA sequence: TGCAGTGCTAGGGGCAGGGGGCGAGAGACCCAGTACTTC. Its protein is CSARGRGRETQYF.

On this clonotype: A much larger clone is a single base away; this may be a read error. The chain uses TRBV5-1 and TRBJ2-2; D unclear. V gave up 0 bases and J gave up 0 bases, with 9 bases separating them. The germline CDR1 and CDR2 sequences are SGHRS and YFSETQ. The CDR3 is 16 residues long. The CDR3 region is CASSLDTATNTGELFF. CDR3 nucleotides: TGCGCCAGCAGCTTGGATACGGCCACGAACACCGGGGAGCTGTTTTTT.

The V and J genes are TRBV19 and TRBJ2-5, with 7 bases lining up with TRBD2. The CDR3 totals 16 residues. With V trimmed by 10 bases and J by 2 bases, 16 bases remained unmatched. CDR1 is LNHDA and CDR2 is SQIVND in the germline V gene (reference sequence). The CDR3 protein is CATSGRRGAGQETQYF. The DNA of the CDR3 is TGTGCCACCTCCGGGAGACGCGGAGCGGGGCAAGAGACCCAGTACTTC.

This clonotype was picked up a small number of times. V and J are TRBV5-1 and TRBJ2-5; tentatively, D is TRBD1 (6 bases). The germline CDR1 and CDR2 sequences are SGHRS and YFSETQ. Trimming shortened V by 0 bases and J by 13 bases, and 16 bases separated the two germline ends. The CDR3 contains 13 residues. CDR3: CASSLDRVSLLYF. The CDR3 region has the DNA TGCGCCAGCAGCTTGGACAGGGTTTCACTTTTGTACTTC.

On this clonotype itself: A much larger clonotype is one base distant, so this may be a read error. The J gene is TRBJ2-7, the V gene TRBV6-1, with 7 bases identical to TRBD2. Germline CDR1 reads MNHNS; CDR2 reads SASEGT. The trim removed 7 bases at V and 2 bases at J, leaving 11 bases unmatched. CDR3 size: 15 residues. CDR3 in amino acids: CASNYRDYHPYEQYF. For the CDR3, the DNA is TGTGCCAGCAACTACCGGGACTACCATCCCTACGAGCAGTACTTC.